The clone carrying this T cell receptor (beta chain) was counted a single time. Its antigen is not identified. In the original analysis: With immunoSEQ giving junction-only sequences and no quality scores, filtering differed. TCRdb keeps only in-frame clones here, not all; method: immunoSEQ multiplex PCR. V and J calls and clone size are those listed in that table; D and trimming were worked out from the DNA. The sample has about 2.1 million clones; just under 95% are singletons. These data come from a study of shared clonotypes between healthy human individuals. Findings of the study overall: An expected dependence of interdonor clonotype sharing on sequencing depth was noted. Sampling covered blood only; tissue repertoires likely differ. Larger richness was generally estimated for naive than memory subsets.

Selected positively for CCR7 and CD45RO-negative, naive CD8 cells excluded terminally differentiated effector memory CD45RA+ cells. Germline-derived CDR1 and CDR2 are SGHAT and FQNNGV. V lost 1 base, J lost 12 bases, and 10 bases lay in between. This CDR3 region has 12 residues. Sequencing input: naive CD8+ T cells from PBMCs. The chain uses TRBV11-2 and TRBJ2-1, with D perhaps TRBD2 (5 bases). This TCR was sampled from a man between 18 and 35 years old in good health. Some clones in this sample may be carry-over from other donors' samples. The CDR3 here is CASSLGRETQFF. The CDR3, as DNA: TGTGCCAGCAGCTTAGGCCGGGAAACGCAGTTCTTC.